This T cell receptor beta chain was obtained from a study of PD-1 blockade in classical Hodgkin lymphoma. About the study: Patients were infused with nivolumab 3 mg/kg every 2 weeks.

Concerning this clone: Its antigen is unknown.

Germline CDR1 and CDR2: SNHLY and FYNNEI. The V end lost 0 bases, the J end lost 6 bases, and 15 bases lay between the germline ends. The CDR3 covers 16 residues. Patients all relapsed after autologous stem cell transplantation, and there was variation in brentuximab vedotin exposure. Overall study results and limits: Exclusion was applied to patients who started nivolumab under 1 year after ASCT.

This table comes from immunoSEQ multiplex PCR, and its TCRdb copy is limited to in-frame clones, with some not included. The data show roughly 150,000 clones, about 81% seen once. J is TRBJ2-1 and V is TRBV2, with D possibly called TRBD1 or TRBD2 (7 bases each). This sequence was found in a human donor with classical Hodgkin lymphoma. The sample was peripheral blood mononuclear cells (PBMCs), taken before the second cycle of nivolumab. The DNA of the CDR3 is TGTGCCAGCAGTGAAGCGCTTCAGGGGGGGCTCAATGAGCAGTTCTTC. Its protein product is CASSEALQGGLNEQFF.